The 14 T cell receptor beta chains below come from one sample, sequenced in a study of CD8 T cells in ankylosing spondylitis. The study's findings and limits: For ankylosing spondylitis blood, a TCR beta motif of seven to nine highly homologous variants appeared characteristic.

For these TCRs, the target antigens are not known. Via MiXCR, TCRdb re-called the 5' RACE reads, giving one row per CDR3 protein. The repertoire holds 700,000 or so distinct CDR3 sequences, with roughly 19% as singletons. The sequenced sample consisted of blood, either unsorted or a sorted T cell fraction (not recorded which). These receptors were obtained from a male donor with ankylosing spondylitis.

This clonotype has a count of ten or more. The CDR3 spells CASSLYRDRGRNTEAFF. The CDR3 DNA reads as TGTGCCAGCAGTTTATACCGGGACAGGGGGCGGAACACTGAAGCTTTCTTT. The rearrangement joins TRBV27 to TRBJ1-1, with 12 bases identical to TRBD1. The ends lost 1 base at V and 1 base at J; junction bases unmatched: 4. Per germline, CDR1 MNHEY and CDR2 SMNVEV (reference sequence). CDR3 length equals 17 residues.

V is TRBV15 and J is TRBJ2-2; D is unclear. CDR3 size: 13 residues. V lost 0 bases, J lost 4 bases, and 3 bases lay in between. CDR1 LNHNV and CDR2 YYDKDF come from the germline V gene (reference sequence). The CDR3 here is CATSRDSTGELFF. As DNA, the CDR3 is TGTGCCACCAGCAGAGACAGCACCGGGGAGCTGTTTTTT.

This chain connects TRBV2 to TRBJ2-4; D call uncertain. The CDR3 spans 12 residues. The germline V and J ends were trimmed by 4 bases and 3 bases, with 4 bases remaining between them. Germline V gene sequence: CDR1 SNHLY, CDR2 FYNNEI. CDR3 sequence (DNA): TGTGCCAGCAGTGCAGACAAAAACATTCAGTACTTC. Its protein product is CASSADKNIQYF.

As DNA, the CDR3 is TGTGCCAGCAGCTTAGTCCCCGGGTACGGCGAGCAGTACTTC. Its translation is CASSLVPGYGEQYF. V is TRBV11-2 and J is TRBJ2-7; D is uncertain. Germline V gives CDR1 SGHAT, CDR2 FQNNGV. The CDR3 consists of 14 residues. V was clipped by 1 base and J by 6 bases, with 13 bases between them.

CDR3 sequence reads: CASSLAVGDTGELFF. CDR3 bases: TGTGCCAGCAGCTTAGCAGTTGGGGACACCGGGGAGCTGTTTTTT. This chain joins TRBV11-2 and TRBJ2-2; no clear D. This CDR3 has 15 amino acids. Trimming removed 1 base at V and 3 bases at J, with 9 bases between. Germline CDR1 reads SGHAT; CDR2 reads FQNNGV.

This clonotype was counted ten times or more. The gene calls are TRBV12-3 or TRBV12-4 and TRBJ1-5, with 7 bases identical to TRBD1. There are 16 residues in the CDR3. J was trimmed by 1 base and V by 5 bases; bases with no gene match: 8. The CDR3 coding sequence is TGTGCCAGCAGTCCTTTACAGGGGCAAAGCAATCAGCCCCAGCATTTT. Translating it yields CASSPLQGQSNQPQHF.

The chain combines TRBV5-1 with TRBJ2-1; a possible D gene is TRBD2 (5 bases). Trimming stripped 7 bases from V and 0 bases from J, with 8 bases between. The CDR3 contains 13 residues. CDR1 is SGHRS and CDR2 is YFSETQ in the germline V gene. In DNA, the CDR3 is TGCGCCAGCGGGGAGAGCTCCTACAATGAGCAGTTCTTC. Protein: CASGESSYNEQFF.

This clonotype was detected only a few times. The chain has TRBV5-1 and TRBJ2-7, with TRBD1 matching 10 bases. J was trimmed by 5 bases and V by 0 bases; bases with no gene match: 2. The CDR3 extends over 14 amino acids. CDR1 is SGHRS, CDR2 YFSETQ, per germline. The CDR3 sequence: CASSLGQGANEQYF. The CDR3 DNA follows: TGCGCCAGCAGCTTGGGACAGGGGGCAAACGAGCAGTACTTC.

The genes are TRBV6-1 and TRBJ1-4, with D perhaps TRBD1 (5 bases). The CDR3 spans 15 residues. V lost 5 bases, J lost 8 bases, and 18 bases lay in between. Germline V lookup: CDR1 MNHNS, CDR2 SASEGT. CDR3 region: CASSPRAHEGEKLFF. The CDR3 DNA reads TGTGCCAGCAGTCCCCGGGCCCACGAGGGGGAAAAACTGTTTTTT.

DNA for the CDR3: TGTGCCAGCAGTCCACCGACAGGGTCTGGGGCCAACGTCCTGACTTTC. Translation: CASSPPTGSGANVLTF. The chain combines TRBV12-3 or TRBV12-4 with TRBJ2-6; 7 bases are a match to TRBD1. Unmatched junction bases numbered 5, after V lost 5 bases and J lost 1 base. This CDR3 is built from 16 residues.

The J gene is TRBJ1-1, the V gene TRBV9, with 7 bases fitting TRBD1. V gave up 0 bases and J gave up 3 bases; unmatched junction bases: 8. There are 16 residues in the CDR3. CDR1 is SGDLS, CDR2 YYNGEE, per germline. The CDR3, as DNA: TGTGCCAGCAGCGTAGGGGGGCCTCAGGGGGACACTGAAGCTTTCTTT. This encodes CASSVGGPQGDTEAFF.

Many counts were recorded for this clonotype. This chain connects TRBV24-1 to TRBJ2-1; TRBD1 matches at 7 bases. The CDR3 has 14 residues. V lost 4 bases to trimming and J lost 12 bases; unmatched junction nucleotides: 11. Germline values: CDR1 KGHDR, CDR2 SFDVKD. The CDR3 sequence: CATSDPDRLRGQFF. CDR3 in DNA: TGTGCCACCAGTGACCCGGACAGGTTGAGAGGGCAGTTCTTC.

The chain uses TRBV20-1 and TRBJ2-2; the D gene is possibly TRBD1 (5 bases). Germline V lookup: CDR1 DFQATT, CDR2 SNEGSKA (reference sequence). With 4 bases removed from V and 0 bases from J, the gap between germline ends came to 15 bases. CDR3 length equals 16 residues. This CDR3 reads CSAISMARANTGELFF. The CDR3, as DNA: TGCAGTGCTATCTCAATGGCCAGGGCGAACACCGGGGAGCTGTTTTTT.

This chain joins TRBV6-1 and TRBJ1-6; TRBD1 aligns across 9 bases. The germline V gene has CDR1 MNHNS and CDR2 SASEGT. The CDR3 covers 16 residues. With 6 bases clipped from V and 7 bases from J, the junction kept 10 bases outside the gene matches. The CDR3: CASSRTGGRRNSPLHF. The DNA for the CDR3 is TGTGCCAGCAGCCGCACAGGGGGCCGACGGAATTCACCCCTCCACTTT.